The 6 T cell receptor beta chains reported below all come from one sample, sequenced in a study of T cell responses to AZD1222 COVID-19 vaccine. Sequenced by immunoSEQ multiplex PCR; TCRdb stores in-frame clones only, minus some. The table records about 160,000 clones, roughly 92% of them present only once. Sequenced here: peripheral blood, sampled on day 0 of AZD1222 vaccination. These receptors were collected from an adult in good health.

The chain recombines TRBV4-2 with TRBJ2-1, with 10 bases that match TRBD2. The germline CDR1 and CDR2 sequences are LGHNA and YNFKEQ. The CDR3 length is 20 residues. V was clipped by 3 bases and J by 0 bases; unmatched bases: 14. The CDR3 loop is CASSQGPGLAPKNSYNEQFF. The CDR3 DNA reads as TGTGCCAGCAGCCAGGGACCGGGACTAGCGCCCAAAAACTCCTACAATGAGCAGTTCTTC.

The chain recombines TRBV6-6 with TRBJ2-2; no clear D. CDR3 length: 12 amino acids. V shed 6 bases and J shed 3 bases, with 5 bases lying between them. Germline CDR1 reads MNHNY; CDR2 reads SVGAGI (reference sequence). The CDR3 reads CASSHDTGELFF. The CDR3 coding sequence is TGTGCCAGCAGCCACGACACCGGGGAGCTGTTTTTT.

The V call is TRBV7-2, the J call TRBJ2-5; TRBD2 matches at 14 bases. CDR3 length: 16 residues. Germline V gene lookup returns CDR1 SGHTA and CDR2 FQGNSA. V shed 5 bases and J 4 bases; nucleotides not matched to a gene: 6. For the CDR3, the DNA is TGTGCCAGCAGCACCCGAGGGACTAGCGGGGGAGAGACCCAGTACTTC. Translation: CASSTRGTSGGETQYF.

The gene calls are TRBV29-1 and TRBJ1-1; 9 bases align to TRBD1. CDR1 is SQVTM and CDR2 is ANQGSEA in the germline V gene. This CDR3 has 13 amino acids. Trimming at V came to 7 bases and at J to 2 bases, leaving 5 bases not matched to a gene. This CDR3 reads CSARDRVNTEAFF. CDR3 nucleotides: TGCAGCGCCAGGGACAGGGTTAACACTGAAGCTTTCTTT.

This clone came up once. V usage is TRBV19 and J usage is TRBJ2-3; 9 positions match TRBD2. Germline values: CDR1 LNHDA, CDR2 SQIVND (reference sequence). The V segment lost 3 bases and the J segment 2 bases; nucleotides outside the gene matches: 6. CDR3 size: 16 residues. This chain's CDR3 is CASSIYLAGLTDTQYF. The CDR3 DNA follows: TGTGCCAGTAGTATTTATCTAGCGGGACTCACAGATACGCAGTATTTT.

CDR3 sequence: CASSLGYGNTIYF. The CDR3 DNA sequence: TGTGCCAGCAGCTTAGGTTACGGAAACACCATATATTTT. This chain uses TRBV7-2 with TRBJ1-3; no firm D call. Germline assignment: CDR1 SGHTA and CDR2 FQGNSA. CDR3 size: 13 residues. V was cut by 1 base and J by 4 bases, with 5 bases left in between.